This T cell receptor beta chain was sequenced for a study of blood T cell repertoires in COVID-19. Ages ranged from about 18 to 89 years, with residence in 24 US areas. Participants were placed into cohorts based on the clinical history they reported. Within 2 weeks of study entry, exposed participants had contacted a PCR-confirmed or clinician-diagnosed COVID-19 case. As handled by the study authors: Amplification from reference gene primers served as the basis for estimated nucleated cell counts. Using immunoSEQ multiplex PCR, the repertoire was profiled, and TCRdb retains in-frame clones only, with some absent. That table is the source of V, J and clone size, and D and trimming were worked out from the DNA. The table shows 200,000 to 300,000 clones, with 90% occurring only once. Trimming shortened V by 0 bases and J by 10 bases, and 10 bases separated the two germline ends. The CDR3 covers 13 residues.

The genes are TRBV12-3 or TRBV12-4 and TRBJ2-1; D uncertain. Sequencing was done on a sample of PBMCs or T cells enriched from blood (not recorded which). This receptor was identified in a man between 45 and 60 years old who had been exposed to COVID-19. The CDR3 DNA reads TGTGCCAGCAGTTTAGCGTTGAGAGGCGAGCAGTTCTTC. It encodes CASSLALRGEQFF.